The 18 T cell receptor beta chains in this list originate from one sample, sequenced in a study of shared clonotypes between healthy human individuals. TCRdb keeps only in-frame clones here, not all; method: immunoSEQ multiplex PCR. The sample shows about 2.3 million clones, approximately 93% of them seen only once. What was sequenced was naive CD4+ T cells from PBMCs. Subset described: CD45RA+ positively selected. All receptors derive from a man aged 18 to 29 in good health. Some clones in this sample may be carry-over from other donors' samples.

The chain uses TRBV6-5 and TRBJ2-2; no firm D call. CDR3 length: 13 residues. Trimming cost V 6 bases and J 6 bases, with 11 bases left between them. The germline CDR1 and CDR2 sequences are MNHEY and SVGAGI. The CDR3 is CASSLHRAGELFF. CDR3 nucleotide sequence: TGTGCCAGCAGCCTACATCGAGCCGGGGAGCTGTTTTTT.

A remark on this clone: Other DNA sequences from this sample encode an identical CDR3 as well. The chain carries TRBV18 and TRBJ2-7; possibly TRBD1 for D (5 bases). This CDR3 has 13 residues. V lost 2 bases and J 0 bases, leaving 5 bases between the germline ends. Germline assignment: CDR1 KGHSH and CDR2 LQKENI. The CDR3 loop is CASSPDSSYEQYF. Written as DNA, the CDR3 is TGTGCCAGCTCACCAGACAGCTCCTACGAGCAGTACTTC.

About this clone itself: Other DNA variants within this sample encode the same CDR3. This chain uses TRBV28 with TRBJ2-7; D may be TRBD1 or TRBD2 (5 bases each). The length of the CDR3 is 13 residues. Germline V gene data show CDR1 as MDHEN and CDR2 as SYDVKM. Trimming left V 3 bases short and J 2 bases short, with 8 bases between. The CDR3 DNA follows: TGTGCCAGCAGTTTGAGGGGACCCTACGAGCAGTACTTC. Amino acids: CASSLRGPYEQYF. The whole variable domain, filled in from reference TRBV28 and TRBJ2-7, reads DVKVTQSSRYLVKRTGEKVFLECVQDMDHENMFWYRQDPGLGLRLIYFSYDVKMKEKGDIPEGYSVSREKKERFSLILESASTNQTSMYLCASSLRGPYEQYFGPGTRLTVT.

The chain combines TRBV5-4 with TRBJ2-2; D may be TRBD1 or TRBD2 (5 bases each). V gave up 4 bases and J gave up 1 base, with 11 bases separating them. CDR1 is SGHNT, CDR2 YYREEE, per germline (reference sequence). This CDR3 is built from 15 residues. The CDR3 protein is CASSHGTENTGELFF. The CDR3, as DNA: TGTGCCAGCAGCCATGGGACCGAGAACACCGGGGAGCTGTTTTTT.

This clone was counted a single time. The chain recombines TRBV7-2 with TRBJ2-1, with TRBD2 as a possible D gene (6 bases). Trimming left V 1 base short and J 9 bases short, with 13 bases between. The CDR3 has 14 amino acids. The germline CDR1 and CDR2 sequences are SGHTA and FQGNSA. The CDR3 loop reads CASSLGSGSGEQFF. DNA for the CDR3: TGTGCCAGCAGCTTAGGTTCCGGGAGTGGTGAGCAGTTCTTC.

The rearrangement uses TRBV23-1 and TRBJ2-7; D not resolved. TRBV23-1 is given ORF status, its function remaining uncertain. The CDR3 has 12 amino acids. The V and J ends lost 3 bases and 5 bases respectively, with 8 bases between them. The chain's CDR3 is CASSQPLDEQYF. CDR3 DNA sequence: TGCGCCAGCAGTCAGCCTCTAGACGAGCAGTACTTC.

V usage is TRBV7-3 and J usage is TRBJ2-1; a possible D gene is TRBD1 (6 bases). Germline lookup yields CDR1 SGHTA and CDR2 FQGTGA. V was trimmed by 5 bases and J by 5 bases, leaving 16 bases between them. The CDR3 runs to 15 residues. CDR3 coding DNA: TGTGCCAGCAGCAGCAGACAGGTCCCAAACAATGAGCAGTTCTTC. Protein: CASSSRQVPNNEQFF.

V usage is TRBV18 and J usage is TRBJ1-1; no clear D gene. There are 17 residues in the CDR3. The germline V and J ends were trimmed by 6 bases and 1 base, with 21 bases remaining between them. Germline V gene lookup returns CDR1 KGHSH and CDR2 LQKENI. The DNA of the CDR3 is TGTGCCAGCTCGCCTACCGGACGGACGCTTGGGAACACTGAAGCTTTCTTT. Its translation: CASSPTGRTLGNTEAFF.

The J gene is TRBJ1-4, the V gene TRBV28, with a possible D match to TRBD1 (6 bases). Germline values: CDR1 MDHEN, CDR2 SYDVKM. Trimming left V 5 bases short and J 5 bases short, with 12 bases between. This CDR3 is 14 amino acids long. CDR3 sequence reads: CASSEQGRNEKLFF. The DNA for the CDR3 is TGTGCCAGCAGTGAACAGGGACGCAATGAAAAACTGTTTTTT.

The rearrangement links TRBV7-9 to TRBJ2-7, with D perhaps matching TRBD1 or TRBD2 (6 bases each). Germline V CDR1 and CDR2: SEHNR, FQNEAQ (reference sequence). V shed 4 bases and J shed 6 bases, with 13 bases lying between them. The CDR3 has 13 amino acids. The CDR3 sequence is CASSSGDKPEQYF. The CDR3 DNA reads TGTGCCAGCAGCTCGGGGGACAAGCCCGAGCAGTACTTC.

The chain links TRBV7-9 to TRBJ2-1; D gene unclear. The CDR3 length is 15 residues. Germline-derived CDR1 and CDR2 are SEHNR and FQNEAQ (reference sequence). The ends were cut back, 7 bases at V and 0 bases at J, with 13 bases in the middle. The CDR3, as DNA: TGTGCCAGCATCCATTTCTCAAGCTCCTACAATGAGCAGTTCTTC. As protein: CASIHFSSSYNEQFF. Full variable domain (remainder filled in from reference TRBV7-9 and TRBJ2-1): DTGVSQNPRHKITKRGQNVTFRCDPISEHNRLYWYRQTLGQGPEFLTYFQNEAQLEKSRLLSDRFSAERPKGSFSTLEIQRTEQGDSAMYLCASIHFSSSYNEQFFGPGTRLTVL.

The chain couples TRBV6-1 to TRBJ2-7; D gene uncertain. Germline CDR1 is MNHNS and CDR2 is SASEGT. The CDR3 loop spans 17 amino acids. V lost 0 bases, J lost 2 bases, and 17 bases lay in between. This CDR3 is CASSEAWSQTTAYEQYF. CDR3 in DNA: TGTGCCAGCAGTGAAGCTTGGAGCCAAACAACCGCCTACGAGCAGTACTTC.

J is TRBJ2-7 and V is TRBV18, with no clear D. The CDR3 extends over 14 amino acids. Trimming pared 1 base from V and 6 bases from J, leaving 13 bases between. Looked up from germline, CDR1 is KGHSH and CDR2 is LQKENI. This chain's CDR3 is CASSPQKLGSEQYF. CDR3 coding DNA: TGTGCCAGCTCACCACAAAAGTTGGGGTCCGAGCAGTACTTC.

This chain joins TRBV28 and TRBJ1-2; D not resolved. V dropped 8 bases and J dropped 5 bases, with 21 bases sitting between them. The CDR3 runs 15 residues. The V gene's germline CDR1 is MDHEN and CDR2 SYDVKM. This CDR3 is CASQTPDRYPYGYTF. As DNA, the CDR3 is TGTGCCAGCCAGACCCCTGACCGATACCCGTATGGCTACACCTTC.

Written as DNA, the CDR3 is TGTGCCAGCAGGGACAGGATCTACGAGCAGTACTTC. Its translation is CASRDRIYEQYF. The rearrangement joins TRBV28 to TRBJ2-7; the match to TRBD1 covers 7 bases. The J segment lost 3 bases and the V segment lost 6 bases, leaving 2 bases of the junction unmatched. Germline CDR1 and CDR2: MDHEN and SYDVKM. There are 12 residues in the CDR3.

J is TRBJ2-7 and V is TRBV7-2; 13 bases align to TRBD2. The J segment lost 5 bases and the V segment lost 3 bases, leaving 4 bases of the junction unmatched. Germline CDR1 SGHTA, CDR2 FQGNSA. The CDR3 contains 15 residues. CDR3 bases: TGTGCCAGCAGCTTCCGGACTAGCGGGAGAGACGAGCAGTACTTC. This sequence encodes CASSFRTSGRDEQYF. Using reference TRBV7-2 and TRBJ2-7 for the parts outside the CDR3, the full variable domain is GAGVSQSPSNKVTEKGKDVELRCDPISGHTALYWYRQSLGQGLEFLIYFQGNSAPDKSGLPSDRFSAERTGGSVSTLTIQRTQQEDSAVYLCASSFRTSGRDEQYFGPGTRLTVT.

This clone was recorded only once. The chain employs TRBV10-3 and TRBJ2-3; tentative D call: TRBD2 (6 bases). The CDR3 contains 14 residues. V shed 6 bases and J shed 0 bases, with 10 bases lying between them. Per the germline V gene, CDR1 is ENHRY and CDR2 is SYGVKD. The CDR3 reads CAIRSSESTDTQYF. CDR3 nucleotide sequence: TGTGCCATCAGATCTAGCGAGAGCACAGATACGCAGTATTTT.

The CDR3 region has the DNA TGCAGTGCTAGCGCTCGGTCCGAGCAGTACTTC. It specifies CSASARSEQYF. This chain links TRBV20-1 with TRBJ2-7, with no clear D. The CDR3 length is 11 residues. Trimming shortened V by 3 bases and J by 6 bases, and 9 bases separated the two germline ends. Germline V gene data show CDR1 as DFQATT and CDR2 as SNEGSKA (reference sequence).